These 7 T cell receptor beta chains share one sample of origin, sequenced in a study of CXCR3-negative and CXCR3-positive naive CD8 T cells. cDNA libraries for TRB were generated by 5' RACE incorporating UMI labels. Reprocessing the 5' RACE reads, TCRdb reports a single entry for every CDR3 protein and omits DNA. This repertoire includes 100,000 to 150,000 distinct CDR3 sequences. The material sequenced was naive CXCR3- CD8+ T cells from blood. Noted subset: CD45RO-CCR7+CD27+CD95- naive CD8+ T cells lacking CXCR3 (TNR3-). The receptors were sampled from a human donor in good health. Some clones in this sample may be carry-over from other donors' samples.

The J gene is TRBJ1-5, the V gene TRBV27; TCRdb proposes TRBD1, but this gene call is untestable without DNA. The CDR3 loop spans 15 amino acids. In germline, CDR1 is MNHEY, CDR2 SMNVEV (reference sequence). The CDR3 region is CASSPRPGWGQPQHF.

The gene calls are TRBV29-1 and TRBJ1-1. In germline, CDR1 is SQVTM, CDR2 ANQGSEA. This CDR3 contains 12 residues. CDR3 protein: CSVQAENTEAFF.

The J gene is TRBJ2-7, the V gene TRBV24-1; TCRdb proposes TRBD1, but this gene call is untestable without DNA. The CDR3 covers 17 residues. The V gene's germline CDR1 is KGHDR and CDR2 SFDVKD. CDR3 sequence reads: CATSDLFQGNRTHEQYF.

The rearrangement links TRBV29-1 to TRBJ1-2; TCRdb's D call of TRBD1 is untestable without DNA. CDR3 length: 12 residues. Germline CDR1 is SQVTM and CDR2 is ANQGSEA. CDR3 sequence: CSVRGDTYGYTF.

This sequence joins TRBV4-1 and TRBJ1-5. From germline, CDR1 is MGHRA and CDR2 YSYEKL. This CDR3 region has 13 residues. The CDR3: CASSQQRNQPQHF.

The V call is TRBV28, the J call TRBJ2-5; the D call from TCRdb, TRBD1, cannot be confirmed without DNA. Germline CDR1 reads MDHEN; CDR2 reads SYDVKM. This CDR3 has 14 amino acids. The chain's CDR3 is CATSRDRGQENQYF.

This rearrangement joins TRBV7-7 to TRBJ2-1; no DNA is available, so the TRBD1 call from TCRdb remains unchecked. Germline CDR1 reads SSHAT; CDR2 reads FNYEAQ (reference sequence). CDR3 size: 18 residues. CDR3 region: CASSLATQGARFYNEQFF. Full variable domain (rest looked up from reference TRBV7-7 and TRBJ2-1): GAGVSQSPRYKVTKRGQDVTLRCDPISSHATLYWYQQALGQGPEFLTYFNYEAQPDKSGLPSDRFSAERPEGSISTLTIQRTEQRDSAMYRCASSLATQGARFYNEQFFGPGTRLTVL.